This T cell receptor (beta chain) was sequenced during a study of OX40 agonist ivuxolimab in advanced cancers. TCRdb's copy holds only in-frame clones and misses some; the assay was immunoSEQ multiplex PCR. The data contain tens of thousands of clones, about 83% of them singletons. CDR3 length equals 16 residues. Germline CDR1 and CDR2: SQVTM and ANQGSEA. Losses at the gene ends were 2 bases for V and 6 bases for J; bases not matched to a gene: 12. The clonotype originates from an adult with an advanced solid tumor such as melanoma, head and neck, liver or kidney cancer. Sequencing was performed on CD4+ or CD8+ T cells sorted from blood, taken in a trial of the OX40 agonist ivuxolimab. The chain uses TRBV29-1 and TRBJ2-3, with TRBD2 identical over 9 bases. The CDR3 DNA sequence: TGCAGCGTTGAAAGGGGGTTTGGCGGGGGGGCGGATACGCAGTATTTT. It is translated as CSVERGFGGGADTQYF.